This entry lists 8 T cell receptor beta chains sequenced from one sample in a study of Ad26.COV2.S vaccination and SARS-CoV-2 variants. Method: immunoSEQ multiplex PCR; TCRdb's copy keeps in-frame clones and lacks some. This table has more than 300,000 clones, 70% to 90% appearing once. Sample treatment: over 15 received Ad26.COV2.S at low or high dose, single or two shots; about 5 received placebo; per-sample allocation not given. Day 63 after the first injection of vaccine or placebo was the sampling time. The sequences come from peripheral blood, collected in a trial of Ad26.COV2.S vaccine versus placebo. These receptors were collected from a person between 18 and 59 years old who received the Ad26.COV2.S COVID-19 vaccine or a placebo.

This clone was detected only a few times. The genes are TRBV10-3 and TRBJ1-4, with D perhaps matching TRBD1 (6 bases). The CDR3 sequence is 14 residues long. Germline assignment: CDR1 ENHRY and CDR2 SYGVKD. The ends were cut back, 4 bases at V and 4 bases at J, with 10 bases in the middle. The CDR3: CAISAGGSNEKLFF. The CDR3 bases are TGTGCCATCAGTGCGGGGGGCAGTAATGAAAAACTGTTTTTT.

This clone was recorded once. The rearrangement links TRBV9 to TRBJ1-1; D gene ambiguous. The germline gives CDR1 SGDLS, CDR2 YYNGEE. V lost 6 bases, J lost 1 base, and 10 bases lay in between. The CDR3 runs to 13 residues. CDR3 coding DNA: TGTGCCAGCACCGGGGTCGGGAACACTGAAGCTTTCTTT. This encodes CASTGVGNTEAFF.

The V call is TRBV6-5, the J call TRBJ1-1, with 7 positions matching TRBD1. This CDR3 region has 14 residues. Germline CDR1 reads MNHEY; CDR2 reads SVGAGI. The V and J ends lost 7 bases and 7 bases, in that order; junction bases with no gene match: 12. The CDR3 DNA sequence: TGTGCCAGCATTACCGGGACAGTTTCCCTTGAAGCTTTCTTT. It translates to CASITGTVSLEAFF.

V gene TRBV4-3 combines with J gene TRBJ1-2, with D possibly matching TRBD1 (5 bases). V lost 0 bases to trimming and J lost 3 bases, with 23 bases between them. The CDR3 has 19 residues. Germline loops: CDR1 LGHNA, CDR2 YSLEER. Written as DNA, the CDR3 is TGCGCCAGCAGCCAAGAACCTCAGGGTGGTTGGGTTGAGCACTATGGCTACACCTTC. This gives the protein CASSQEPQGGWVEHYGYTF.

The rearrangement joins TRBV7-2 to TRBJ2-6; unclear D gene. Germline V gene data show CDR1 as SGHTA and CDR2 as FQGNSA. V was clipped by 6 bases and J by 0 bases, with 6 bases between them. There are 14 residues in the CDR3. The CDR3 sequence is CASRSGSGANVLTF. The CDR3 nucleotides are TGTGCCAGCAGGTCAGGCTCTGGGGCCAACGTCCTGACTTTC.

The chain carries TRBV6-5 and TRBJ1-1, with unresolved D. Germline CDR1 reads MNHEY; CDR2 reads SVGAGI. The CDR3 consists of 16 residues. V gave up 0 bases and J gave up 1 base, with 12 bases separating them. The CDR3 protein is CASSYSQATPNTEAFF. The CDR3 DNA reads TGTGCCAGCAGTTACTCGCAGGCCACTCCGAACACTGAAGCTTTCTTT.

This clone was observed a few times. The gene calls are TRBV10-1 and TRBJ2-1, with 11 bases fitting TRBD1. The germline gives CDR1 WNHNN, CDR2 SYGVQD (reference sequence). CDR3 length equals 14 residues. V shed 6 bases, J shed 8 bases, and the junction held 6 bases outside the gene matches. In DNA form, the CDR3 reads TGCGCCAGCAGACGGGACAGGGGGAGGGATGAGCAGTTCTTC. Its translation: CASRRDRGRDEQFF.

The chain uses TRBV5-6 and TRBJ2-2; D gene unclear. Trimming removed 4 bases from V and 5 bases from J, with 12 bases in between. The CDR3 has 14 residues. The germline gives CDR1 SGHDT, CDR2 YYEEEE. In DNA, the CDR3 is TGTGCCAGCAGCCAAGGACCTTGGACCGGGGAGCTGTTTTTT. It translates to CASSQGPWTGELFF.